This TCR beta chain was sequenced during a study of T cells in tumors after PD-1 blockade. Clones were sequenced by immunoSEQ multiplex PCR, and TCRdb holds only the in-frame ones, with some missing. The sample comprises 30,000 to 35,000 clones, approximately 70% of which are singletons, and around 40% rests with the top ten. Trimming shortened V by 3 bases and J by 5 bases, and 4 bases separated the two germline ends. The CDR3 runs to 11 residues. CDR1 and CDR2 (germline): SNHLY, FYNNEI. Specimen: PBMCs, collected after anti-PD-1 treatment. The chain uses TRBV2 and TRBJ1-2; no clear D. The origin of this receptor is a human donor with basal cell carcinoma. CDR3 DNA: TGTGCCAGCAGTGACAGATATGGCTACACCTTC. This gives the protein CASSDRYGYTF.